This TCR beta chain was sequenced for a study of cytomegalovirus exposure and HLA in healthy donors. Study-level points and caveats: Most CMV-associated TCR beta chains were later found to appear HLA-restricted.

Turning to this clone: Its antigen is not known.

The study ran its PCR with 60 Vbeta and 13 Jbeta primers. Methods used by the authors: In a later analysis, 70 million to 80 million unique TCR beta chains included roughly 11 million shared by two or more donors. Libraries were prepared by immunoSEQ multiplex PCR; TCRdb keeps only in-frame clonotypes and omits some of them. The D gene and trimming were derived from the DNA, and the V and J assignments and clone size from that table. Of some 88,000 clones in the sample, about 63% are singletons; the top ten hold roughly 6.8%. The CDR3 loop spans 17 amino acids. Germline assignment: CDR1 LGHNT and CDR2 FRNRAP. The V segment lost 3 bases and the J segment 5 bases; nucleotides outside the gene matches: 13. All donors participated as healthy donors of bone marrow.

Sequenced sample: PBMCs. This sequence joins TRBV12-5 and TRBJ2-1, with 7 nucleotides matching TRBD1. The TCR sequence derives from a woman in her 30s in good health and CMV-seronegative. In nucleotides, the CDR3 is TGTGCTAGTGGTTTAAGAGGTATGGGACAGCCAAACAATGAGCAGTTCTTC. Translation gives CASGLRGMGQPNNEQFF.